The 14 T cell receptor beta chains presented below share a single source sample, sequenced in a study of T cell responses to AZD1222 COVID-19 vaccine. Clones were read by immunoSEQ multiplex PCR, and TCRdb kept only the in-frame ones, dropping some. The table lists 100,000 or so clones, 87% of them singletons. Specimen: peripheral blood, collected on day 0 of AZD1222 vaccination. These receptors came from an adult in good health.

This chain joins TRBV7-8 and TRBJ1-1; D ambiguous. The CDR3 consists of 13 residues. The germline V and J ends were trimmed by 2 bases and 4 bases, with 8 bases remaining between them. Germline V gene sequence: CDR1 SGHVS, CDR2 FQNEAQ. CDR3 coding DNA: TGTGCCAGCAGCTTAATGGGGAGCACTGAAGCTTTCTTT. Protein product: CASSLMGSTEAFF.

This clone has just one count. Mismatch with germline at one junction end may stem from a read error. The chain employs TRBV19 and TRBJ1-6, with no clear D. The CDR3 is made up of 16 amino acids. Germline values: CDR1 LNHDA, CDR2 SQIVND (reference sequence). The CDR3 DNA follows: TGTGCCAGTAGTTTAGAATTCCGGGCCTATAATTCACCCCTCCACTTT. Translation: CASSLEFRAYNSPLHF. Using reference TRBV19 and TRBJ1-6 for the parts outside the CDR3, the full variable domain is DGGITQSPKYLFRKEGQNVTLSCEQNLNHDAMYWYRQDPGQGLRLIYYSQIVNDFQKGDIAEGYSVSREKKESFPLTVTSAQKNPTAFYLCASSLEFRAYNSPLHFGNGTRLTVT.

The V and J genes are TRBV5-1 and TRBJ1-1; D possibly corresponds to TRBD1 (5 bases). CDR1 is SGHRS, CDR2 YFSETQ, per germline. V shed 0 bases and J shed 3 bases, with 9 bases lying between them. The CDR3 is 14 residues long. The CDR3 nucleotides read TGCGCCAGCAGCTTGGTTGGGGGGGACACTGAAGCTTTCTTT. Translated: CASSLVGGDTEAFF.

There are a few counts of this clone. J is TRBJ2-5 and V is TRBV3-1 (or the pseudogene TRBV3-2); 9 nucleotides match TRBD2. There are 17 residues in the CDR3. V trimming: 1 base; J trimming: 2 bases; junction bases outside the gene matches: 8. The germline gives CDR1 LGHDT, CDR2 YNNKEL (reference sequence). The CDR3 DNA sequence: TGTGCCAGCAGCCAAGTCTTGGCGGGGGGGAGACAAGAGACCCAGTACTTC. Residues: CASSQVLAGGRQETQYF.

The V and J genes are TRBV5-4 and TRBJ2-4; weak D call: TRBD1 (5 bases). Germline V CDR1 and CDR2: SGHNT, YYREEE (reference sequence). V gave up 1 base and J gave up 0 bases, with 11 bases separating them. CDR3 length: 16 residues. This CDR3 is CASSLTGQLAKNIQYF. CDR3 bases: TGTGCCAGCAGCTTGACAGGCCAACTAGCCAAAAACATTCAGTACTTC.

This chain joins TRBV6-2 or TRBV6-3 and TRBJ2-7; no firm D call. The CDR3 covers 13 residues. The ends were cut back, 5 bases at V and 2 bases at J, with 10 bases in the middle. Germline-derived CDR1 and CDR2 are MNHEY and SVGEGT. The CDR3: CASSQVRPYEQYV. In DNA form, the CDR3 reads TGTGCCAGCAGTCAGGTCCGACCCTACGAGCAGTACGTC.

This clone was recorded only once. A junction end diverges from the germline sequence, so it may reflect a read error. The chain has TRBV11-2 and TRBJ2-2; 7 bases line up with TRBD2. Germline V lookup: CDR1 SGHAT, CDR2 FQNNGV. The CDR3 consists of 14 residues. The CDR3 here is CASSLERRGTPVVF. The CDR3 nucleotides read TGTGCCAGCAGCTTAGAAAGGCGGGGGACTCCGGTGGTTTTT.

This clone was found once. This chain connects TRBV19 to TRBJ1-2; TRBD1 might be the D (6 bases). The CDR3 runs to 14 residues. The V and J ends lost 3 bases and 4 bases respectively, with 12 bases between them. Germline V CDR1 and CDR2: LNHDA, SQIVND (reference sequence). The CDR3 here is CASSIRGRGYGYTF. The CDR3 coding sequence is TGTGCCAGTAGTATCCGGGGGCGAGGCTATGGCTACACCTTC.

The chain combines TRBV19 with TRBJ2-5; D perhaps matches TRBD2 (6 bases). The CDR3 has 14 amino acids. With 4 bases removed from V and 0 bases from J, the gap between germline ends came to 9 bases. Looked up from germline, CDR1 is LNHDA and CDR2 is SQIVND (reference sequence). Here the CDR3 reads CASSKRRDQETQYF. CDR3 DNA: TGTGCCAGTAGTAAAAGGAGGGACCAAGAGACCCAGTACTTC.

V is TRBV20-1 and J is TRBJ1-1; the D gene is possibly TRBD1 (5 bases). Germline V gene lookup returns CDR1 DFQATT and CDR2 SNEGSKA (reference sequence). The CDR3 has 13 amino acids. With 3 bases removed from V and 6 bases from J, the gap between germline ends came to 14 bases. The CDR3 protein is CSASVPGRAEAFF. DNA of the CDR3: TGCAGTGCTAGTGTGCCGGGGCGGGCTGAAGCTTTCTTT.

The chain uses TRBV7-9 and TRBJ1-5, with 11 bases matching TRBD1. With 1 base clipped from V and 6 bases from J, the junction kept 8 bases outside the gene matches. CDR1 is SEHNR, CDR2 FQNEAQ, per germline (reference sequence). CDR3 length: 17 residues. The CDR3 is CASSLVVGGQGVQPQHF. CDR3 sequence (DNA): TGTGCCAGCAGCTTAGTTGTGGGGGGACAGGGGGTTCAGCCCCAGCATTTT. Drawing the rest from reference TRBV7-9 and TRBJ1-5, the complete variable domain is DTGVSQNPRHKITKRGQNVTFRCDPISEHNRLYWYRQTLGQGPEFLTYFQNEAQLEKSRLLSDRFSAERPKGSFSTLEIQRTEQGDSAMYLCASSLVVGGQGVQPQHFGDGTRLSIL.

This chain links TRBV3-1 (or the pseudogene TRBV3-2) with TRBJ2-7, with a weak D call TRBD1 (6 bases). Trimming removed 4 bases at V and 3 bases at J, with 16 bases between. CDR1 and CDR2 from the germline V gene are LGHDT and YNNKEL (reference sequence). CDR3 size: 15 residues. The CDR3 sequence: CASSRDPGHHYEQYV. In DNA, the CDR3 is TGTGCCAGCAGCCGAGACCCGGGACACCACTACGAGCAGTACGTC.

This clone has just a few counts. The CDR3, as DNA: TGTGCCAGCAGTACTCAGGGGGGTAACTATGGCTACACCTTC. The encoded protein is CASSTQGGNYGYTF. The rearrangement links TRBV27 to TRBJ1-2; TRBD1 aligns across 7 bases. In germline, CDR1 is MNHEY, CDR2 SMNVEV (reference sequence). The CDR3 consists of 14 residues. V lost 5 bases, J lost 1 base, and 4 bases stayed unmatched.

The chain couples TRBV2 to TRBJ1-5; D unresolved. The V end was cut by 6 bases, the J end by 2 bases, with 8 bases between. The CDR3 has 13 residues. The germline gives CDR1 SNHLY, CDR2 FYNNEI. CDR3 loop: CASRGSGNQPQHF. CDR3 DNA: TGTGCCAGCAGGGGATCTGGCAATCAGCCCCAGCATTTT.